This T cell receptor (beta chain) was sequenced in a study of T cell changes during pregnancy in multiple sclerosis. The CDR3 is 14 residues long. Trimming cost V 7 bases and J 3 bases, with 12 bases left between them. Germline CDR1 reads SNHLY; CDR2 reads FYNNEI. Using immunoSEQ multiplex PCR, the repertoire was profiled, and TCRdb retains in-frame clones only, with some absent. The data show around 34,000 clones, with 90% seen just once and around 4.1% held by the top ten. The sequencing here drew on CD8+ T cells from peripheral blood mononuclear cells, taken after pregnancy. The rearrangement uses TRBV2 and TRBJ2-2; TRBD1 might be the D (6 bases). This sequence originates from a female donor with multiple sclerosis, enrolled in a pregnancy study. The CDR3 sequence: CASNRAGDTGELFF. DNA for the CDR3: TGTGCCAGCAATAGGGCAGGGGACACCGGGGAGCTGTTTTTT.